The 17 T cell receptor beta chains in this list originate from one sample, sequenced in a study of breast tumors, draining lymph nodes, adjacent tissues. MiXCR, run by TCRdb on the multiplex PCR reads, gives a single entry per CDR3 protein. Here the sample spans 150,000 or so distinct CDR3 sequences, about 34% being singletons. Breast cancer patients provided tissue from their axillary draining lymph nodes. The sample comprised axillary lymph node tissue. These receptors all stem from a female donor with breast cancer. Some clones in this sample may be carry-over from other donors' samples.

This clonotype was recorded at least ten times. V gene TRBV29-1 combines with J gene TRBJ2-1; no reliable D call. Per the germline V gene, CDR1 is SQVTM and CDR2 is ANQGSEA. V shed 6 bases and J shed 8 bases, with 32 bases lying between them. The CDR3 runs 18 residues. The chain's CDR3 is CSVDNVVGNPRRTDEQFF. The CDR3 DNA reads as TGCAGCGTGGATAACGTCGTCGGAAATCCCAGGCGTACCGATGAGCAGTTCTTC.

A word on this clonotype: No conserved phenylalanine or tryptophan ends this CDR3, so it is likely a read error. The chain is built from TRBV19 and TRBJ1-4; no clear D. V shed 6 bases and J shed 8 bases, with 10 bases lying between them. Germline CDR1 LNHDA, CDR2 SQIVND (reference sequence). There are 12 residues in the CDR3. CDR3 DNA sequence: TGTGCCAGTAGATCGAAGAAAGAAAAACTGTTTTTA. This encodes CASRSKKEKLFL.

J is TRBJ2-1 and V is TRBV6-6; D call uncertain. Germline values: CDR1 MNHNY, CDR2 SVGAGI (reference sequence). The V end lost 2 bases, the J end lost 2 bases, and 10 bases lay between the germline ends. The CDR3 is made up of 15 amino acids. The CDR3 reads CASSYGTYAYNEQFF. DNA of the CDR3: TGTGCCAGCAGTTACGGCACTTACGCCTACAATGAGCAGTTCTTC.

This clonotype was seen once. This chain uses TRBV20-1 with TRBJ1-6, with D perhaps TRBD1 (5 bases). From germline, CDR1 is DFQATT and CDR2 SNEGSKA (reference sequence). V was trimmed by 5 bases and J by 10 bases, leaving 18 bases between them. The CDR3 has 14 amino acids. The CDR3 loop reads CSAGGRGEGSPLHF. As DNA, the CDR3 is TGCAGTGCTGGGGGGAGGGGAGAGGGATCACCCCTCCACTTT.

The chain's CDR3 is CASSRQSDRWGSLGEQFF. The CDR3 coding sequence is TGTGCCAGCAGCAGGCAATCGGACAGGTGGGGATCGTTGGGGGAGCAGTTCTTC. The chain joins TRBV9 to TRBJ2-1; 7 bases map to TRBD1. Germline-derived CDR1 and CDR2 are SGDLS and YYNGEE. J lost 10 bases, V lost 4 bases, and 23 bases had no gene match. The CDR3 has 18 amino acids.

The chain carries TRBV20-1 and TRBJ2-3; D is undetermined. CDR1 is DFQATT and CDR2 is SNEGSKA in the germline V gene (reference sequence). The CDR3 is 14 residues long. Trimming took off 0 bases at V and 5 bases at J, with 12 bases between the two ends. CDR3 loop: CSARELSEEDTQYF. In DNA form, the CDR3 reads TGCAGTGCTAGAGAACTATCTGAAGAAGATACGCAGTATTTT.

This clonotype was counted many times. The V gene is TRBV14, the J gene TRBJ2-7, with 9 bases that match TRBD2. The germline gives CDR1 SGHDN, CDR2 FVKESK. CDR3 length: 15 residues. The junction had 7 bases not matched to a gene; V was cut back by 1 base and J by 6 bases. The CDR3 region is CASSQGASGILEQYF. Here the CDR3 DNA reads TGTGCCAGCAGCCAAGGGGCTAGCGGGATCCTCGAGCAGTACTTC.

In its sample, this clonotype was seen a few times. This may arise from a read error, as a much more abundant clone is one base away. The chain couples TRBV7-8 to TRBJ2-1; TRBD2 might be the D (6 bases). The CDR3 contains 15 residues. CDR1 SGHVS and CDR2 FQNEAQ come from the germline V gene. This chain's CDR3 is CASSLRGRTNNEQLF. The CDR3 DNA reads as TGTGCCAGCAGCTTACGAGGGAGGACAAACAATGAGCAGCTCTTC.

Ten or more counts support this clonotype. A much larger clone lies a single base off, so this may be a read error. J is TRBJ2-7 and V is TRBV20-1; 7 bases align to TRBD1. CDR3 length equals 12 residues. CDR1 is DFQATT, CDR2 SNEGSKA, per germline (reference sequence). For the CDR3, the DNA is TGCAGTGCTAGGAATATCCGACAGGGCCCGGACTTC. Protein: CSARNIRQGPDF.

This chain uses TRBV12-3 or TRBV12-4 with TRBJ1-6; D possibly corresponds to TRBD1 (5 bases). Between the trimmed V and J ends, which lost 3 bases and 9 bases, there was a span of 18 bases. The CDR3 loop spans 16 amino acids. The CDR3 region is CASSLGGSGALSPLHF. In DNA, the CDR3 is TGTGCCAGCAGTTTGGGCGGGAGTGGGGCCCTTTCACCCCTCCACTTT.

The chain links TRBV25-1 to TRBJ1-2; 8 positions match TRBD1. The V and J ends lost 3 bases and 7 bases, in that order; junction bases with no gene match: 4. Germline V lookup: CDR1 MGHDK, CDR2 SYGVNS. CDR3 size: 13 residues. This CDR3 reads CASSDRGLSGYTF. The CDR3 DNA follows: TGTGCCAGCAGTGACAGGGGGCTAAGTGGCTACACCTTC.

The chain recombines TRBV20-1 with TRBJ1-4; 9 positions agree with TRBD1. The CDR3 has 13 amino acids. Germline V gene lookup returns CDR1 DFQATT and CDR2 SNEGSKA (reference sequence). V gave up 5 bases and J gave up 6 bases; unmatched junction bases: 4. The CDR3 DNA sequence: TGCAGTGCTGCCGGGACAGGGCATGAAAAACTGTTTTTT. It translates to CSAAGTGHEKLFF.

This chain connects TRBV7-2 to TRBJ1-6; D is unclear. Trimming pared 3 bases from V and 2 bases from J, leaving 5 bases between. CDR1 and CDR2 from the germline V gene are SGHTA and FQGNSA. The CDR3 loop spans 14 amino acids. The CDR3 sequence is CASSFGPYNSPLHF. The DNA of the CDR3 is TGTGCCAGCAGCTTCGGGCCCTATAATTCACCCCTCCACTTT.

In its sample, this clonotype was seen a few times. Compared with germline, one end of the junction differs, possibly owing to a read error. The chain employs TRBV9 and TRBJ1-6, with TRBD1 as a possible D gene (5 bases). The J call could be wrong; TRBJ1-1 is a better fit for the DNA end. CDR3 length equals 14 residues. Germline V CDR1 and CDR2: SGDLS, YYNGEE. The chain's CDR3 is CASSVGAMNTEAFF. The CDR3 region has the DNA TGTGCCAGCAGTGTAGGGGCTATGAACACTGAAGCTTTCTTT.

The chain combines TRBV11-2 with TRBJ2-5, with D possibly matching TRBD1 (6 bases). CDR1 is SGHAT, CDR2 FQNNGV, per germline. This CDR3 contains 15 residues. Trimming left V 5 bases short and J 4 bases short, with 17 bases between. The CDR3 DNA reads as TGTGCCAGCAGCACGGGACAATATGGAGGAGAGACCCAGTACTTC. Translated, it gives CASSTGQYGGETQYF.

This clonotype was counted many times. The chain links TRBV5-1 to TRBJ2-5; 11 positions match TRBD2. CDR1 and CDR2 from the germline V gene are SGHRS and YFSETQ. This CDR3 comprises 15 residues. After removal of 4 bases from V and 0 bases from J, the junction contained 2 bases not matched to a gene. The CDR3, as DNA: TGCGCCAGCAGCAGACTAGCGGGGTACCAAGAGACCCAGTACTTC. Its translation: CASSRLAGYQETQYF.

About this clonotype itself: A read error may account for a junction end that differs from germline. The chain is built from TRBV10-2 and TRBJ2-2, with D possibly being TRBD1 (7 bases). This CDR3 has 15 residues. Germline V gene lookup returns CDR1 WSHSY and CDR2 SAAADI. Written as DNA, the CDR3 is TGTGCCAGCAGGGCCGGGACAGACTGCACCGGGGGGCTGTTTTTT. Translated, it gives CASRAGTDCTGGLFF.